This TCR beta chain was observed in a study of blood T cell repertoires in COVID-19. Only in-frame clones appear in the TCRdb table, and some are missing; sequencing was by immunoSEQ multiplex PCR. The table has more than 400,000 clones, about 90% seen once. This CDR3 contains 17 residues. Trimming removed 0 bases from V and 9 bases from J; junction bases left unmatched: 11. The germline V gene has CDR1 SGHNT and CDR2 YYREEE (reference sequence). Clinical history as reported by participants underpinned cohort assignment. Recovery among Cohort 3 donors was established by two negative PCRs, clearance, or symptom resolution.

The source is a man between 18 and 35 years old who had recovered from COVID-19. The sequenced sample was PBMCs or T cells enriched from blood (not recorded which). The chain is built from TRBV5-4 and TRBJ1-6, with 8 bases aligning to TRBD1. This CDR3 reads CASSLASRTGSASPLHF. CDR3 DNA sequence: TGTGCCAGCAGCTTGGCCAGTAGGACAGGGTCGGCTTCACCCCTCCACTTT.